These 11 T cell receptor beta chains came from one sample sequenced in a study of shared clonotypes between healthy human individuals. Sequencing used immunoSEQ multiplex PCR; TCRdb keeps in-frame clones, though not all of them. This sample has over 800,000 clones, with more than 85% found just once. Naivety among CD8 cells was defined by CD45RO negativity and positive CCR7 selection, thereby excluding terminally differentiated effector memory CD45RA+ cells. Sequenced: naive CD8+ T cells sorted from blood. These receptors were obtained from a man younger than 45 in good health.

The V gene is TRBV6-1, the J gene TRBJ2-3; no definite D call. Germline CDR1 reads MNHNS; CDR2 reads SASEGT. This CDR3 is 14 amino acids long. Trimming took 2 bases from V and 2 from J, leaving 8 bases between them. For the CDR3, the DNA is TGTGCCAGCAGTGAAATCGGTGACACAGATACGCAGTATTTT. This sequence encodes CASSEIGDTDTQYF.

The J gene is TRBJ2-2, the V gene TRBV7-9, with D possibly TRBD2 on 6 matching bases. The germline V gene encodes CDR1 SEHNR and CDR2 FQNEAQ (reference sequence). With 1 base removed from V and 0 bases from J, the gap between germline ends came to 9 bases. The CDR3 covers 16 residues. The CDR3 coding sequence is TGTGCCAGCAGCTTAGTCGCGGGAACGAACACCGGGGAGCTGTTTTTT. Translated, it gives CASSLVAGTNTGELFF.

As to this clone: Other DNA sequences in the sample encode the same CDR3. V and J are TRBV25-1 and TRBJ2-1, with D perhaps TRBD2 (5 bases). This CDR3 is 13 amino acids long. Per the germline V gene, CDR1 is MGHDK and CDR2 is SYGVNS. Trimming cost V 5 bases and J 6 bases, with 11 bases left between them. The CDR3, as DNA: TGTGCCAGCAGTCAAAGTGGGAGCAATGAGCAGTTCTTC. This gives the protein CASSQSGSNEQFF. The whole variable domain, filled in from reference TRBV25-1 and TRBJ2-1, reads EADIYQTPRYLVIGTGKKITLECSQTMGHDKMYWYQQDPGMELHLIHYSYGVNSTEKGDLSSESTVSRIRTEHFPLTLESARPSHTSQYLCASSQSGSNEQFFGPGTRLTVL.

This CDR3 reads CASLALATGSYEQYF. The CDR3 DNA reads TGCGCCAGCCTAGCACTAGCGACAGGCTCCTACGAGCAGTACTTC. The chain carries TRBV10-2 and TRBJ2-7; D possibly corresponds to TRBD2 (7 bases). Trimming took off 8 bases at V and 0 bases at J, with 17 bases between the two ends. The CDR3 sequence is 15 residues long. The germline V gene has CDR1 WSHSY and CDR2 SAAADI.

The chain recombines TRBV7-9 with TRBJ2-1; perhaps TRBD2 as D (6 bases). Germline-derived CDR1 and CDR2 are SEHNR and FQNEAQ (reference sequence). The ends were cut back, 4 bases at V and 3 bases at J, with 10 bases in the middle. The CDR3 loop spans 14 amino acids. The CDR3 DNA reads TGTGCCAGCAGCTCTCGGACTAACTACAATGAGCAGTTCTTC. Its translation: CASSSRTNYNEQFF. Full variable domain (remainder filled in from reference TRBV7-9 and TRBJ2-1): DTGVSQNPRHKITKRGQNVTFRCDPISEHNRLYWYRQTLGQGPEFLTYFQNEAQLEKSRLLSDRFSAERPKGSFSTLEIQRTEQGDSAMYLCASSSRTNYNEQFFGPGTRLTVL.

The chain uses TRBV4-1 and TRBJ1-5; 9 nucleotides line up with TRBD1. The CDR3 runs to 14 residues. From germline, CDR1 is MGHRA and CDR2 YSYEKL. The trim removed 4 bases at V and 6 bases at J, leaving 4 bases unmatched. Written as DNA, the CDR3 is TGCGCCAGCAGCCCGGGACAGGGAGGTCAGCCCCAGCATTTT. Translated: CASSPGQGGQPQHF.

The chain couples TRBV7-9 to TRBJ1-2, with unresolved D. The CDR3 runs 13 residues. Germline-derived CDR1 and CDR2 are SEHNR and FQNEAQ (reference sequence). Trimming removed 5 bases at V and 6 bases at J, with 13 bases between. The CDR3 is CASSAGTEDGYTF. CDR3 in DNA: TGTGCCAGCAGCGCTGGAACAGAAGATGGCTACACCTTC.

The chain combines TRBV7-9 with TRBJ2-7, with a tentative D call TRBD1 (5 bases). The CDR3 consists of 14 residues. Germline V gene data show CDR1 as SEHNR and CDR2 as FQNEAQ (reference sequence). Trimming pared 2 bases from V and 6 bases from J, leaving 14 bases between. In DNA, the CDR3 is TGTGCCAGCAGCTTAAGGGAAGGGGTCCGCGAGCAGTACTTC. Its protein product is CASSLREGVREQYF.

This rearrangement joins TRBV5-1 to TRBJ2-5; 8 bases align to TRBD2. Germline CDR1 and CDR2: SGHRS and YFSETQ. Trimming removed 2 bases from V and 7 bases from J; junction bases left unmatched: 13. This CDR3 has 16 amino acids. In DNA form, the CDR3 reads TGCGCCAGCAGCTTTGATAGCGGGACGTGGGGACGGACCCAGTACTTC. It translates to CASSFDSGTWGRTQYF.

V gene TRBV27 combines with J gene TRBJ1-1, with 7 bases fitting TRBD1. The CDR3 runs to 15 residues. Germline V CDR1 and CDR2: MNHEY, SMNVEV (reference sequence). V shed 4 bases, J shed 0 bases, and the junction held 5 bases outside the gene matches. The CDR3 region is CASSSAGQMNTEAFF. Here the CDR3 DNA reads TGTGCCAGCAGTTCCGCGGGACAGATGAACACTGAAGCTTTCTTT.

This chain links TRBV9 with TRBJ2-3; the D gene is possibly TRBD1 (6 bases). Deletions cut 3 bases from V and 2 bases from J, with 13 bases between. The CDR3 is made up of 15 amino acids. Per the germline V gene, CDR1 is SGDLS and CDR2 is YYNGEE. CDR3 residues: CASSGWTEDTDTQYF. The CDR3 nucleotides are TGTGCCAGCAGCGGGTGGACAGAGGACACAGATACGCAGTATTTT.